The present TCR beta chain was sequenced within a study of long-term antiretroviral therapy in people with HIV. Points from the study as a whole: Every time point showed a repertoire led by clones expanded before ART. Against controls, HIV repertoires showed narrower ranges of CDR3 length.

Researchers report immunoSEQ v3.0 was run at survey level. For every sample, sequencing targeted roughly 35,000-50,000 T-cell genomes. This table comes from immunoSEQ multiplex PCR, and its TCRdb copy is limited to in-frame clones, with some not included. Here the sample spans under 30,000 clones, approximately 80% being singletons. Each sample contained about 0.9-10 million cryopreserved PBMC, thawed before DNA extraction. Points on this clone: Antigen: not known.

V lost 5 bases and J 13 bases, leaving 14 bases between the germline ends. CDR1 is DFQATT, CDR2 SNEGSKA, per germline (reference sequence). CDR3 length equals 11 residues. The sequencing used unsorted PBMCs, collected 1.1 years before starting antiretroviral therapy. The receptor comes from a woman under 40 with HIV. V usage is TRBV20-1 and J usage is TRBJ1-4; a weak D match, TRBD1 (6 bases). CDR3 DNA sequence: TGCAGTGCTGACCAAGGGGGGGGACTGTTTTTT. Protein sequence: CSADQGGGLFF.